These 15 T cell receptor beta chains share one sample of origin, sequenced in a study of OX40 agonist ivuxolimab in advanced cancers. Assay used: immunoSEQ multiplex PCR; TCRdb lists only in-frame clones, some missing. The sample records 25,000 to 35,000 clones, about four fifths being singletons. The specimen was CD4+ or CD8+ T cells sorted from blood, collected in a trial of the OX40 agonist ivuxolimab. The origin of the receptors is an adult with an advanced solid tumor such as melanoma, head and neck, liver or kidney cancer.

Here the CDR3 DNA reads TGCGCCAGCAGCCAAGATCCCCGGGGCAACTATGGCTACACCTTC. Protein sequence: CASSQDPRGNYGYTF. V and J are TRBV4-1 and TRBJ1-2; possibly TRBD1 for D (5 bases). The CDR3 runs 15 residues. Germline V gene sequence: CDR1 MGHRA, CDR2 YSYEKL. V was clipped by 0 bases and J by 2 bases, with 10 bases between them.

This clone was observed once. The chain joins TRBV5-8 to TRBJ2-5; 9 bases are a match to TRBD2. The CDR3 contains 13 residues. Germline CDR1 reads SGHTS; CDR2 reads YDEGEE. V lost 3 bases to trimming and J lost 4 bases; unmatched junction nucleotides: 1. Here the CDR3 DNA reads TGTGCCAGCAGCTCACTAGCGGGAGAGACCCAGTACTTC. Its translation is CASSSLAGETQYF.

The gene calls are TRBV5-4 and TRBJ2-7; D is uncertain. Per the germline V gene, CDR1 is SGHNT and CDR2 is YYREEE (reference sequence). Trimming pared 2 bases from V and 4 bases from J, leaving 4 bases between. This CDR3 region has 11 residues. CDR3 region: CASSFEYEQYF. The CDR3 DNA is TGTGCCAGCAGCTTCGAGTACGAGCAGTACTTC.

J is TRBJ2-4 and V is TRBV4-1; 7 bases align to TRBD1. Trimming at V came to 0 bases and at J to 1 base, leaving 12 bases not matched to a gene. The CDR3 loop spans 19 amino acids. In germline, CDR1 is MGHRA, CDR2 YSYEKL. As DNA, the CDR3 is TGCGCCAGCAGCCAAGATGCAATCACAGGGGTCTGGGCCAAAAACATTCAGTACTTC. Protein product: CASSQDAITGVWAKNIQYF.

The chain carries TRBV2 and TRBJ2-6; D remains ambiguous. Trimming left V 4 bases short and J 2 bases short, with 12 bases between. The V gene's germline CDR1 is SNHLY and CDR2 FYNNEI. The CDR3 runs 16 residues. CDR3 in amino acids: CASSVTVPTGANVLTF. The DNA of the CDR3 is TGTGCCAGCAGTGTTACAGTCCCAACTGGGGCCAACGTCCTGACTTTC.

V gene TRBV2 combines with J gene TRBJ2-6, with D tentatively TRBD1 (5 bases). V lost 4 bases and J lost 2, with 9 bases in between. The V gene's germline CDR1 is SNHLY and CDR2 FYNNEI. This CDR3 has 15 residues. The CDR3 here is CASSVGVPGANVLTF. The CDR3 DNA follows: TGTGCCAGCAGTGTAGGGGTACCTGGGGCCAACGTCCTGACTTTC.

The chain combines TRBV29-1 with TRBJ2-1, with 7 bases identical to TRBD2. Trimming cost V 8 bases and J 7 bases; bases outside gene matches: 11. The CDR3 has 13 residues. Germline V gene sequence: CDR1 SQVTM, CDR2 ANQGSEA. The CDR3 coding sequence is TGCAGCTCAGTCCGACTAGCTGCAAATGAGCAGTTCTTC. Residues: CSSVRLAANEQFF.

The CDR3 region is CASSLAGYTF. The CDR3 nucleotides are TGTGCCAGCAGCTTGGCTGGCTACACCTTC. The V and J genes are TRBV5-8 and TRBJ1-2; D uncertain. CDR3 length: 10 residues. The germline V gene has CDR1 SGHTS and CDR2 YDEGEE. V lost 0 bases to trimming and J lost 7 bases, with 1 base between them. Looking up the rest from reference TRBV5-8 and TRBJ1-2 gives the full variable domain: EAGVTQSPTHLIKTRGQQATLRCSPISGHTSVYWYQQALGLGLQFLLWYDEGEERNRGNFPPRFSGRQFPNYSSELNVNALELEDSALYLCASSLAGYTFGSGTRLTVV.

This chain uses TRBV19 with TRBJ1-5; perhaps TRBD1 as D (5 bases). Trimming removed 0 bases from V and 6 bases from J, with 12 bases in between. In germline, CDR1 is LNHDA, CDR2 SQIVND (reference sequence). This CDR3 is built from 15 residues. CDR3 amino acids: CASSIDPGLRQPQHF. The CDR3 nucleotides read TGTGCCAGTAGTATAGACCCAGGGTTACGTCAGCCCCAGCATTTT.

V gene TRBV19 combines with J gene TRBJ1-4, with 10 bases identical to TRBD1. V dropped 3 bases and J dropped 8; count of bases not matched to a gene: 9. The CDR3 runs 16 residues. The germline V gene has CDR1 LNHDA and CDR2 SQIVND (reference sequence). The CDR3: CASSIGTGEGEEKLFF. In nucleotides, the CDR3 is TGTGCCAGTAGTATCGGGACAGGGGAAGGAGAGGAAAAACTGTTTTTT.

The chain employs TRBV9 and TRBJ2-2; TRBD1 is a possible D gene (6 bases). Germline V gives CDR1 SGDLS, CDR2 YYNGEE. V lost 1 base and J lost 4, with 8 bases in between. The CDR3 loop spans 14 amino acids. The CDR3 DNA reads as TGTGCCAGCAGCGTATACAGGGCCACCGGGGAGCTGTTTTTT. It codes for CASSVYRATGELFF.

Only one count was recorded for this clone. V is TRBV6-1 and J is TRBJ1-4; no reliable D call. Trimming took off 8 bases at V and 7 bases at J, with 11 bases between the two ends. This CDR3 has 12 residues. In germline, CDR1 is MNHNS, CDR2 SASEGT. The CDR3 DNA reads TGTGCCAGCGCCTCGTTCTTTGAAAAACTGTTTTTT. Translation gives CASASFFEKLFF.

DNA for the CDR3: TGTGCCAGCAGCTTAGGACAAACCGAGCAGTACTTC. Residues: CASSLGQTEQYF. This chain joins TRBV11-2 and TRBJ2-7; D is ambiguous. Germline V gene data show CDR1 as SGHAT and CDR2 as FQNNGV. The ends were cut back, 1 base at V and 6 bases at J, with 7 bases in the middle. There are 12 residues in the CDR3.

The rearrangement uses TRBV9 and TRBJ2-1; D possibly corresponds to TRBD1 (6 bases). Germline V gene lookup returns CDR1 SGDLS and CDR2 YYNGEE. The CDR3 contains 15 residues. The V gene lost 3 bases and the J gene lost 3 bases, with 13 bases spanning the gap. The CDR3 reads CASSAMDSYYNEQFF. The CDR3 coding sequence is TGTGCCAGCAGCGCCATGGACAGCTACTACAATGAGCAGTTCTTC. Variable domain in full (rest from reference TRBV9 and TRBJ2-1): DSGVTQTPKHLITATGQRVTLRCSPRSGDLSVYWYQQSLDQGLQFLIQYYNGEERAKGNILERFSAQQFPDLHSELNLSSLELGDSALYFCASSAMDSYYNEQFFGPGTRLTVL.

The CDR3 region is CATSSSRADEKLFF. The CDR3 DNA sequence: TGTGCCACCAGCAGTTCCAGGGCCGATGAAAAACTGTTTTTT. This chain links TRBV15 with TRBJ1-4; the D gene is possibly TRBD1 (5 bases). Germline-derived CDR1 and CDR2 are LNHNV and YYDKDF (reference sequence). CDR3 length equals 14 residues. V was trimmed by 3 bases and J by 6 bases, leaving 11 bases between them. Drawing the rest from reference TRBV15 and TRBJ1-4, the complete variable domain is DAMVIQNPRYQVTQFGKPVTLSCSQTLNHNVMYWYQQKSSQAPKLLFHYYDKDFNNEADTPDNFQSRRPNTSFCFLDIRSPGLGDTAMYLCATSSSRADEKLFFGSGTQLSVL.